These T cell receptor beta chains were read from a single sample in a study of control samples from healthy donors and cancer patients. Generated by immunoSEQ multiplex PCR, the TCRdb table keeps only in-frame clones and is missing some. The data hold under 55,000 clones, with about four fifths observed a single time. The sample was blood. The receptors here all came from a man in his 70s in good health. Both conserved end residues are part of each CDR3. The D gene is left open where the match is weak. Size values are once, few and many counts, or a class for expanded clones, and some rows have none.

j_gene: TRBJ2-2; d_gene: TRBD2; abundance: .; v_gene: TRBV27; CDR3aa: CASSPRAGLWTGELFF; CDR3nt: TGTGCCAGCAGTCCGAGAGCGGGGCTTTGGACCGGGGAGCTGTTTTTT
j_gene: TRBJ2-1; d_gene: TRBD2; abundance: once; v_gene: TRBV10-1; CDR3aa: CASSAPGLAGSIQFF; CDR3nt: TGCGCCAGCAGTGCCCCGGGACTAGCGGGGTCCATTCAGTTCTTC
j_gene: TRBJ1-4; d_gene: .; abundance: .; v_gene: TRBV5-1; CDR3aa: CASSLAGTTNEKLFF; CDR3nt: TGCGCCAGCAGCTTGGCCGGTACAACTAATGAAAAACTGTTTTTT
j_gene: TRBJ2-1; d_gene: .; abundance: few; v_gene: TRBV30; CDR3aa: CALGGRSSYNEQFF; CDR3nt: TGTGCCCTCGGTGGACGGAGCTCCTACAATGAGCAGTTCTTC
j_gene: TRBJ2-7; d_gene: .; abundance: .; v_gene: TRBV6-5; CDR3aa: CASTPRGGFSYEQYF; CDR3nt: TGTGCCAGCACCCCTAGGGGCGGGTTTTCCTACGAGCAGTACTTC
j_gene: TRBJ2-2; d_gene: .; abundance: .; v_gene: TRBV7-2; CDR3aa: CASSLIPSSRRGTGELFF; CDR3nt: TGTGCCAGCAGCTTAATCCCCTCTTCGCGCCGGGGCACCGGGGAGCTGTTTTTT
j_gene: TRBJ2-1; d_gene: TRBD2; abundance: .; v_gene: TRBV12-3/TRBV12-4; CDR3aa: CASRLAGGNEQFF; CDR3nt: TGTGCCAGCAGACTAGCGGGTGGCAATGAGCAGTTCTTC
j_gene: TRBJ2-2; d_gene: .; abundance: once; v_gene: TRBV28; CDR3aa: CASSDTGWVRTGELFF; CDR3nt: TGTGCCAGCAGTGACACAGGGTGGGTCCGCACCGGGGAGCTGTTTTTT
j_gene: TRBJ2-6; d_gene: .; abundance: once; v_gene: TRBV6-5; CDR3aa: CASSYYRSGANVLTF; CDR3nt: TGTGCCAGCAGTTACTACCGCTCTGGGGCCAACGTCCTGACTTTC
j_gene: TRBJ2-3; d_gene: .; abundance: once; v_gene: TRBV4-1; CDR3aa: CASSQGLSYYTDTQYF; CDR3nt: TGCGCCAGCAGCCAAGGTCTTTCCTATTACACAGATACGCAGTATTTT
j_gene: TRBJ2-7; d_gene: TRBD1; abundance: .; v_gene: TRBV28; CDR3aa: CASSVDRGSYEQYF; CDR3nt: TGTGCCAGCAGTGTGGACAGGGGATCCTACGAGCAGTACTTC
j_gene: TRBJ2-2; d_gene: .; abundance: .; v_gene: TRBV6-1; CDR3aa: CASKERGAGGELFF; CDR3nt: TGTGCCAGCAAGGAACGGGGGGCCGGTGGGGAGCTGTTTTTT
j_gene: TRBJ1-4; d_gene: .; abundance: .; v_gene: TRBV4-1; CDR3aa: CASSQADGGEKLFF; CDR3nt: TGCGCCAGCAGCCAAGCCGACGGGGGCGAAAAACTGTTTTTT
j_gene: TRBJ2-5; d_gene: TRBD1; abundance: few; v_gene: TRBV24-1; CDR3aa: CATSDPGGSETQYF; CDR3nt: TGTGCCACCAGTGACCCAGGGGGCTCGGAGACCCAGTACTTC
j_gene: TRBJ2-3; d_gene: .; abundance: .; v_gene: TRBV28; CDR3aa: CASISLAESTDTQYF; CDR3nt: TGTGCCAGCATTTCACTAGCTGAGAGCACAGATACGCAGTATTTT
j_gene: TRBJ2-3; d_gene: .; abundance: .; v_gene: TRBV6-6; CDR3aa: CASSYGLEADTQYF; CDR3nt: TGTGCCAGCAGTTACGGACTTGAGGCAGATACGCAGTATTTT
j_gene: TRBJ2-5; d_gene: .; abundance: .; v_gene: TRBV7-2; CDR3aa: CASSSQELGGGETQYF; CDR3nt: TGTGCCAGCAGCTCCCAGGAATTGGGGGGTGGCGAGACCCAGTACTTC
j_gene: TRBJ1-1; d_gene: .; abundance: .; v_gene: TRBV7-2; CDR3aa: CASSPTPLRENTEAFF; CDR3nt: TGTGCCAGCAGCCCGACCCCACTCCGGGAGAACACTGAAGCTTTCTTT
j_gene: TRBJ2-5; d_gene: .; abundance: .; v_gene: TRBV7-2; CDR3aa: CASSYQGGPETQYF; CDR3nt: TGTGCCAGCAGCTACCAGGGGGGGCCTGAGACCCAGTACTTC
j_gene: TRBJ1-2; d_gene: .; abundance: .; v_gene: TRBV21-1; CDR3aa: CASSVGQGKVCMDGYTF; CDR3nt: TGTGCCAGCAGCGTGGGACAGGGGAAAGTCTGTATGGATGGCTACACCTTC
j_gene: TRBJ1-2; d_gene: .; abundance: .; v_gene: TRBV12-5; CDR3aa: CASGTGGYTF; CDR3nt: TGTGCTAGTGGTACCGGGGGCTACACCTTC
j_gene: TRBJ2-1; d_gene: .; abundance: .; v_gene: TRBV30; CDR3aa: CAWSRLVLSYNEQFF; CDR3nt: TGTGCCTGGAGTCGTCTTGTTCTATCCTACAATGAGCAGTTCTTC